These T cell receptor beta chains were read from a single sample in a study of T cell changes during pregnancy in multiple sclerosis. Sequencing used immunoSEQ multiplex PCR; TCRdb keeps in-frame clones, though not all of them. There are some 60,000 clones in the sample; about 93% occur only once, and roughly 0.35% lies in the top ten. The material sequenced was CD4+ T cells from peripheral blood mononuclear cells, taken before pregnancy. The receptors stem from a female donor with multiple sclerosis, enrolled in a pregnancy study. Each CDR3 is given with its conserved first and last residue. D genes are given only for firm matches. The listing skips clone size in some rows; elsewhere it reads once, few, many or a size class.

v_call,j_call,clone_size,d_call,cdr3_length,cdr3_aa,cdr3_nt
TRBV7-2,TRBJ2-3,-,-,18,CASSLGFQPSAGTDTQYF,TGTGCCAGCAGCTTAGGGTTCCAGCCCTCGGCGGGCACAGATACGCAGTATTTT
TRBV18,TRBJ2-1,-,TRBD2,16,CASSPLGGSSYNEQFF,TGTGCCAGCTCACCCCTCGGCGGGAGCTCCTACAATGAGCAGTTCTTC
TRBV7-9,TRBJ1-5,-,TRBD1,15,CASSARGTGNQPQHF,TGTGCCAGCAGCGCACGCGGGACAGGGAATCAGCCCCAGCATTTT
TRBV7-9,TRBJ2-1,-,TRBD2,18,CASSLPPRLAGTYNEQFF,TGTGCCAGCAGCTTACCCCCCCGTCTAGCGGGAACCTACAATGAGCAGTTCTTC
TRBV4-3,TRBJ2-7,-,-,16,CASSQAMGAGSYEQYF,TGCGCCAGCAGCCAGGCCATGGGGGCCGGGTCCTACGAGCAGTACTTC
TRBV29-1,TRBJ1-1,-,-,12,CSARRMNTEAFF,TGCAGCGCTCGTAGAATGAACACTGAAGCTTTCTTT
TRBV28,TRBJ1-2,-,-,16,CASSLQVPQGRNGYTF,TGTGCCAGCAGTTTACAAGTCCCACAGGGTAGGAATGGCTACACCTTC
TRBV7-9,TRBJ2-7,few,-,12,CASSLQAYEQYF,TGTGCCAGCAGCTTACAGGCCTACGAGCAGTACTTC
TRBV6-5,TRBJ2-3,-,-,12,CASSYSGGTQYF,TGTGCCAGCAGTTACTCGGGGGGTACGCAGTATTTT
TRBV5-8,TRBJ1-1,once,-,17,CASSLIIRQDSNTEAFF,TGTGCCAGCAGCTTGATCATCCGGCAGGACAGTAACACTGAAGCTTTCTTT
TRBV5-6,TRBJ1-3,-,TRBD1,18,CASSYGQGRLVPGNTIYF,TGTGCCAGCAGCTACGGACAGGGGAGGCTTGTTCCTGGAAACACCATATATTTT
TRBV5-1,TRBJ2-2,-,-,16,CASSFGWSANTGELFF,TGCGCCAGCAGCTTTGGGTGGAGCGCGAACACCGGGGAGCTGTTTTTT
TRBV18,TRBJ2-1,once,-,15,CASSPSHSSYNEQFF,TGTGCCAGCTCACCCAGTCACAGCTCCTACAATGAGCAGTTCTTC
TRBV6-6,TRBJ2-5,-,-,11,CASSFQETQYF,TGTGCCAGCAGCTTTCAAGAGACCCAGTACTTC
TRBV29-1,TRBJ1-4,-,-,11,CSVKGGEKLFF,TGCAGCGTCAAAGGGGGTGAAAAACTGTTTTTT
TRBV4-2,TRBJ2-1,-,TRBD2,15,CASSHHSGRWNEQFF,TGTGCCAGCAGCCATCATAGCGGGAGGTGGAATGAGCAGTTCTTC
TRBV9,TRBJ2-7,-,-,15,CASSGDRNRLNEQYF,TGTGCCAGCAGCGGCGACAGGAACCGCCTAAACGAGCAGTACTTC
TRBV7-2,TRBJ2-7,-,TRBD2,15,CASVLGRARTNEQYF,TGTGCCTCTGTTTTAGGGAGGGCCAGGACCAACGAGCAGTACTTC
TRBV5-4,TRBJ1-3,-,TRBD1,15,CASSLPGTGGNTIYF,TGTGCCAGCAGCCTACCCGGGACAGGAGGAAACACCATATATTTT
TRBV27,TRBJ1-2,-,-,17,CASSRAGTPTLSYGYTF,TGTGCCAGCAGCCGAGCAGGCACACCTACACTTTCCTATGGCTACACCTTC
TRBV6-4,TRBJ1-2,-,TRBD1,13,CASSSPGTGGYTF,TGTGCCAGCAGTTCCCCCGGGACAGGTGGCTACACCTTC
TRBV7-2,TRBJ2-1,-,TRBD2,15,CASSQTSGAYNEQFF,TGTGCCAGCAGTCAGACTAGCGGGGCCTACAATGAGCAGTTCTTC
TRBV5-5,TRBJ2-3,-,TRBD2,16,CASSLGLAAKTDTQYF,TGTGCCAGCAGCTTGGGACTAGCGGCTAAAACAGATACGCAGTATTTT
TRBV7-2,TRBJ2-2,-,-,17,CASSLWGNRVRPGELFF,TGTGCCAGCAGCTTATGGGGCAACAGGGTGAGGCCCGGGGAGCTGTTTTTT
TRBV21-1,TRBJ2-7,-,-,16,CASSKVVTAPTYEQYF,TGTGCCAGCAGCAAAGTAGTGACAGCCCCCACCTACGAGCAGTACTTC
TRBV18,TRBJ2-7,once,TRBD1,15,CASSPPSQGVYEQYF,TGTGCCAGCTCACCACCTTCACAGGGGGTCTACGAGCAGTACTTC
TRBV6-6,TRBJ2-1,once,-,15,CASSSSKSSYNEQFF,TGTGCCAGCAGTTCTTCCAAGAGCTCCTACAATGAGCAGTTCTTC
TRBV5-4,TRBJ2-1,-,TRBD2,16,CASSLPQLAGSNEQFF,TGTGCCAGCAGCCTACCCCAACTAGCGGGAAGTAATGAGCAGTTCTTC
TRBV18,TRBJ2-5,-,-,14,CASSPVGGEETQYF,TGTGCCAGCTCACCTGTGGGGGGAGAGGAGACCCAGTACTTC
TRBV7-2,TRBJ2-7,once,TRBD1,16,CASSPPRDRSTYEQYF,TGTGCCAGCAGCCCCCCCCGGGACAGGAGCACCTACGAGCAGTACTTC
TRBV19,TRBJ2-1,-,TRBD2,21,CASSIDPGTSGRKVSYNEQFF,TGTGCCAGTAGTATAGATCCTGGGACTAGCGGGAGGAAGGTCTCCTACAATGAGCAGTTCTTC
TRBV7-8,TRBJ2-4,once,TRBD2,16,CASSLLPAGVWNIQYF,TGTGCCAGCAGCTTACTGCCAGCGGGAGTATGGAACATTCAGTACTTC
TRBV18,TRBJ1-1,-,-,15,CASSPIQGRDTEAFF,TGTGCCAGCTCACCAATCCAGGGGAGGGACACTGAAGCTTTCTTT
TRBV20-1,TRBJ2-7,once,-,11,CSARDSYEQYF,TGCAGTGCTAGAGATTCTTACGAGCAGTACTTC
TRBV28,TRBJ1-6,-,-,16,CASSLGGGRDNSPLHF,TGTGCCAGCAGTTTAGGGGGGGGCCGGGATAATTCACCCCTCCACTTT
TRBV10-3,TRBJ2-7,-,-,14,CAITERGAQDEQYF,TGTGCCATCACCGAACGGGGGGCTCAGGACGAGCAGTACTTC
TRBV29-1,TRBJ1-5,-,-,11,CSVGAGQPQHF,TGCAGCGTTGGTGCGGGACAGCCCCAGCATTTT
TRBV5-1,TRBJ2-6,-,-,18,CASTVGVNWTPGANVLTF,TGCGCCAGCACTGTCGGGGTCAATTGGACGCCTGGGGCCAACGTCCTGACTTTC
TRBV7-3,TRBJ2-1,-,TRBD2,12,CASAAGGHEQFF,TGTGCCAGCGCGGCGGGGGGGCATGAGCAGTTCTTC
TRBV9,TRBJ2-5,-,TRBD2,17,CASSVEVSGSDQETQYF,TGTGCCAGCAGCGTAGAGGTAAGCGGGAGTGATCAAGAGACCCAGTACTTC
TRBV4-2,TRBJ2-7,-,-,15,CASSQEPGTGYEQYF,TGTGCCAGCAGCCAAGAACCGGGAACGGGCTACGAGCAGTACTTC
TRBV9,TRBJ1-1,-,-,12,CASRSSRGEAFF,TGTGCCAGCAGATCGAGCCGAGGTGAAGCTTTCTTT
TRBV18,TRBJ2-7,-,-,15,CASSPPGWGAYEQYF,TGTGCCAGCTCACCACCGGGATGGGGGGCCTACGAGCAGTACTTC
TRBV29-1,TRBJ1-2,-,TRBD1,15,CSVETLTGRISGYTF,TGCAGCGTTGAAACCCTGACAGGGCGGATTAGTGGCTACACCTTC
TRBV5-1,TRBJ2-1,once,TRBD2,18,CASSSGLAGGPINNEQFF,TGCGCCAGCAGCTCGGGACTAGCGGGAGGGCCCATTAACAATGAGCAGTTCTTC
TRBV6-6,TRBJ2-3,-,TRBD1,13,CASRRTGADTQYF,TGTGCCAGCAGACGAACAGGGGCGGATACGCAGTATTTT
TRBV29-1,TRBJ2-1,once,-,10,CSGKNNEQFF,TGCAGCGGTAAAAATAATGAGCAGTTCTTC
TRBV20-1,TRBJ2-3,once,-,11,CSASVGDTQYF,TGCAGTGCCAGCGTTGGGGATACGCAGTATTTT
TRBV10-2,TRBJ2-2,-,TRBD1,14,CASSRDRNTGELFF,TGCGCCAGCAGTCGGGACAGGAACACCGGGGAGCTGTTTTTT
TRBV29-1,TRBJ1-2,-,TRBD1,14,CSADVAGTDYGYTF,TGCAGCGCGGACGTGGCCGGGACAGATTATGGCTACACCTTC
TRBV7-3,TRBJ1-1,once,-,15,CASSLTTNRNTEAFF,TGTGCCAGCAGCCTTACGACGAACAGAAACACTGAAGCTTTCTTT
TRBV5-1,TRBJ2-5,-,-,12,CASSRLLETQYF,TGCGCCAGCAGCCGTTTGTTGGAGACCCAGTACTTC
TRBV4-3,TRBJ1-2,-,-,14,CASSQLLSGSGYTF,TGCGCCAGCAGCCAATTACTTTCGGGATCCGGCTACACCTTC
TRBV4-1,TRBJ1-1,-,TRBD1,14,CASSQDRGVTEAFF,TGCGCCAGCAGCCAAGACAGGGGGGTCACTGAAGCTTTCTTT
TRBV19,TRBJ2-2,-,TRBD1,16,CASSIVQGANTGELFF,TGTGCCAGTAGTATAGTTCAGGGGGCGAACACCGGGGAGCTGTTTTTT
TRBV7-6,TRBJ1-5,-,TRBD1,15,CASSPGTGRNQPQHF,TGTGCCAGCAGCCCGGGGACAGGGCGCAATCAGCCCCAGCATTTT
TRBV28,TRBJ2-7,-,-,16,CASSLPTPGHTYEQYF,TGTGCCAGCAGTTTACCTACCCCGGGACACACCTACGAGCAGTACTTC
TRBV11-2,TRBJ2-2,-,-,13,CASSPLNTGELFF,TGTGCCAGCAGCCCTCTGAACACCGGGGAGCTGTTTTTT
TRBV5-1,TRBJ1-2,-,TRBD1,15,CASTQSTGGNYGYTF,TGCGCCAGCACCCAATCGACAGGGGGCAACTATGGCTACACCTTC